This section outlines one T cell receptor (beta chain) sequence together with its context. The antigen remains undetermined. Libraries were prepared by immunoSEQ multiplex PCR; TCRdb keeps only in-frame clonotypes and omits some of them. The sample consists of some 2,500,000 clones, 80% to 95% of them appearing once. The donors, all of them Caucasian adults, lived in Nashville, Tennessee. This sample was included in a study of shared clonotypes between healthy human individuals. Study summary: The plates for each donor numbered three CD4 naive, three CD4 memory, two CD8 naive and one CD8 memory.

Study-level findings and limits: Compared with memory subsets, naive subsets generally had larger estimated richness. What limited the represented genetic and exposure-history diversity was the small number of donors.

This clonotype was sampled from a man between 18 and 29 years old in good health. Some clones in this sample may be carry-over from other donors' samples. Source material: naive CD4+ T cells from PBMCs. Subset denoted: CD45RA+ positively selected.

Here the CDR3 reads CASRSPGTEAFF. The CDR3 nucleotides are TGTGCCAGCAGAAGTCCGGGCACTGAAGCTTTCTTT. The V gene is TRBV5-4, the J gene TRBJ1-1; no firm D call. Trimming took 5 bases from V and 4 from J, leaving 9 bases between them. This CDR3 is 12 amino acids long. Germline loops: CDR1 SGHNT, CDR2 YYREEE (reference sequence).